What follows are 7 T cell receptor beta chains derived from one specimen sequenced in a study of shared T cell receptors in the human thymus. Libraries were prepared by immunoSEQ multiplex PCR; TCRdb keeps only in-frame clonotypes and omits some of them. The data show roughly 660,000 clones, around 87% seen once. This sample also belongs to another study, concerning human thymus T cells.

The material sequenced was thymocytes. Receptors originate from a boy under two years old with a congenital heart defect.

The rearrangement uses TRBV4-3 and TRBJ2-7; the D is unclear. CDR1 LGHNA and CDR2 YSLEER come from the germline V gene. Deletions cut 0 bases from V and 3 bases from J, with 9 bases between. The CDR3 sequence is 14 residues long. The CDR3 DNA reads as TGCGCCAGCAGCCAAGACAGACAATTCTACGAGCAGTACTTC. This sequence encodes CASSQDRQFYEQYF.

CDR3 sequence: CASSLSPGGEEETQYF. The CDR3 region has the DNA TGTGCCAGCAGTTTATCCCCCGGGGGGGAGGAAGAGACCCAGTACTTC. The rearrangement links TRBV27 to TRBJ2-5; 8 bases map to TRBD2. J gave up 3 bases and V 0 bases, and 6 bases lay outside the gene matches. This CDR3 spans 16 amino acids. Germline V gene sequence: CDR1 MNHEY, CDR2 SMNVEV (reference sequence).

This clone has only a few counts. CDR3 sequence: CASSQPGGKLFF. The DNA for the CDR3 is TGTGCCAGCAGCCAGCCGGGGGGAAAACTGTTTTTT. The chain links TRBV5-4 to TRBJ1-4; TRBD1 might be the D (5 bases). With 4 bases removed from V and 10 bases from J, the gap between germline ends came to 11 bases. Germline V gene lookup returns CDR1 SGHNT and CDR2 YYREEE (reference sequence). The CDR3 runs 12 residues.

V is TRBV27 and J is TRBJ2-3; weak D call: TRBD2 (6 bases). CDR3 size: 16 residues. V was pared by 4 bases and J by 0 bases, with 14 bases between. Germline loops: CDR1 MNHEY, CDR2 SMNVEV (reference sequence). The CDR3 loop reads CASSSNREPSTDTQYF. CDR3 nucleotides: TGTGCCAGCAGTTCCAACCGGGAGCCTAGCACAGATACGCAGTATTTT.

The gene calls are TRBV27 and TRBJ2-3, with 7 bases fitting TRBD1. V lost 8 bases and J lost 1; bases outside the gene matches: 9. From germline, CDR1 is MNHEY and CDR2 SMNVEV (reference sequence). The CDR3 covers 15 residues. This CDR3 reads CASGYRGGGTDTQYF. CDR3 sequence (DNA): TGTGCCAGCGGCTACAGGGGTGGGGGCACAGATACGCAGTATTTT.

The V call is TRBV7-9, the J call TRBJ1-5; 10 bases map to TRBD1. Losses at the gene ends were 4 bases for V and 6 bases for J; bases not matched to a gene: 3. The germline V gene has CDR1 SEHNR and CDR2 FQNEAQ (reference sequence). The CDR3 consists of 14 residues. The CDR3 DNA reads TGTGCCAGCAGCTCTGGACAGGGGGTTCAGCCCCAGCATTTT. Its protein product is CASSSGQGVQPQHF. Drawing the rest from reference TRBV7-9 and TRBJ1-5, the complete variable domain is DTGVSQNPRHKITKRGQNVTFRCDPISEHNRLYWYRQTLGQGPEFLTYFQNEAQLEKSRLLSDRFSAERPKGSFSTLEIQRTEQGDSAMYLCASSSGQGVQPQHFGDGTRLSIL.

The CDR3 nucleotides read TGTGCCAGCAGTTTCCACCCATCAGGGCCCACTGAAGCTTTCTTT. This encodes CASSFHPSGPTEAFF. The chain couples TRBV28 to TRBJ1-1, with D maybe TRBD1 (5 bases). This CDR3 contains 15 residues. Germline V gene data show CDR1 as MDHEN and CDR2 as SYDVKM. The V and J ends lost 3 bases and 4 bases respectively, with 15 bases between them.